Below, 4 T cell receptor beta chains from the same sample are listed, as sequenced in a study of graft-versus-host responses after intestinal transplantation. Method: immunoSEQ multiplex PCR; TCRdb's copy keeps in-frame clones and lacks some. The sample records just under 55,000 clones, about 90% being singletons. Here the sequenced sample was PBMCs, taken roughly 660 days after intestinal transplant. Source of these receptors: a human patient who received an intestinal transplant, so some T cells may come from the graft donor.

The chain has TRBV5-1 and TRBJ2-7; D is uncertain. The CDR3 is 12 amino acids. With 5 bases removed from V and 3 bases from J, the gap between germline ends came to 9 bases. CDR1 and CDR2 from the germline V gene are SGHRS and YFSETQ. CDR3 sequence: CASRDISYEQYF. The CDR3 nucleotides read TGCGCCAGCAGAGACATTAGCTACGAGCAGTACTTC.

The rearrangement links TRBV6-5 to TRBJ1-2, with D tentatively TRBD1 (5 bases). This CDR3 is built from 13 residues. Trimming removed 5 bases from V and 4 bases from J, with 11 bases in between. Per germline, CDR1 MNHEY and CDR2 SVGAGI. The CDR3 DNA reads TGTGCCAGCAGTCGTGGGGGGAGCTATGGCTACACCTTC. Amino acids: CASSRGGSYGYTF.

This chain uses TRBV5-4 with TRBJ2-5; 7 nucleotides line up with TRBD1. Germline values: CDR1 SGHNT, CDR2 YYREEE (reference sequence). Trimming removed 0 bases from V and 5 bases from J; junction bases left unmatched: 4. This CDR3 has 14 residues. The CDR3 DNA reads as TGTGCCAGCAGCTTGGAACAGGGGCTGGAGACCCAGTACTTC. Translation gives CASSLEQGLETQYF.

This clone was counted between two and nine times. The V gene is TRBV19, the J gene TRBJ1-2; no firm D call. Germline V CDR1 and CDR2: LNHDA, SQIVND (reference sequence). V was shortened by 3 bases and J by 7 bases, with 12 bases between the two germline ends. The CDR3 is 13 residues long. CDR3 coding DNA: TGTGCCAGTAGTATCCCCTCTTTAGGTGGCTACACCTTC. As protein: CASSIPSLGGYTF.